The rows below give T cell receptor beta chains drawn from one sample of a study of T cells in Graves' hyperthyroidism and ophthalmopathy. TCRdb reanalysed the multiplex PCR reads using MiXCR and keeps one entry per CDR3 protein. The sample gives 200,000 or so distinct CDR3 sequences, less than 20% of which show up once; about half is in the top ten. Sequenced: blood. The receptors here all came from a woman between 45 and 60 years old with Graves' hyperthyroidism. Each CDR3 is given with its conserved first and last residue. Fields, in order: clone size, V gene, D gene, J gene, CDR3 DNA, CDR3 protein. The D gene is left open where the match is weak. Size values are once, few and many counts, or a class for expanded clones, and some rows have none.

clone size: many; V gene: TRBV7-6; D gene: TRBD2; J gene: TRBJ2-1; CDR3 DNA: TGTGCCAGCAGCTTGACTAGCGGGAGTATAGGGAATGAGCAGTTCTTC; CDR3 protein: CASSLTSGSIGNEQFF
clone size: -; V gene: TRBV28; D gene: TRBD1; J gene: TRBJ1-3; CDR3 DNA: TGTGCCAGCAGTTCGGAGGGACAGGGGGGTCCCACGGGGAGCGGAAACACCATATATTTT; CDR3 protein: CASSSEGQGGPTGSGNTIYF
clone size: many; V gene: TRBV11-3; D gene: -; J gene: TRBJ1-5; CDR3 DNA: TGTGCCAGCAGCTCGGGACATCTCCAGCCCCAGCATTTT; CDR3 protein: CASSSGHLQPQHF
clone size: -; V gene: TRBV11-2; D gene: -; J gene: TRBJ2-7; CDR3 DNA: TGTGCCAGCAGCGCCCGACGGGGTTCCTACGAGCAGTACTTC; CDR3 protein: CASSARRGSYEQYF
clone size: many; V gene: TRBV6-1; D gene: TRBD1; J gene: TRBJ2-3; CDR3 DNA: TGTGCCAGCAGTGAAGCCAGGGGGCATACGCAGTATTTT; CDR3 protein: CASSEARGHTQYF
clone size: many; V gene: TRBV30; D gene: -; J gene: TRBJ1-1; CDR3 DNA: TGTGCCTGGAGTCCTCGTATGGCTGAAGCTTTCTTT; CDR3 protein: CAWSPRMAEAFF
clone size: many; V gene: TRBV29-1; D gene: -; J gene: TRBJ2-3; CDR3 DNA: TGCAGCGTTGACGTCGGTAGCACAGATACGCAGTATTTT; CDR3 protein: CSVDVGSTDTQYF
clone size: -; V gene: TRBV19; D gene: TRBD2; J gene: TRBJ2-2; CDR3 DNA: TGTGCCAGTAGTACCTCGGGACTAGCGGGAGCTCGGACCGGGGAGCTGTTTTTT; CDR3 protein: CASSTSGLAGARTGELFF
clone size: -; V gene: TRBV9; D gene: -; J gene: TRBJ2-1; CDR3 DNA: TGTGCCAGCAGCGTAGTCGGGACAAGCTACAATGGGCAGTTCTTC; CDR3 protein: CASSVVGTSYNGQFF
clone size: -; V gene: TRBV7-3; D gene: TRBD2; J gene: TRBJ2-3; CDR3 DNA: TGTGCCAGCAGCTTAACCCGACTAGCGGGAGGGTCGAATACGCAGTATTTT; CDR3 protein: CASSLTRLAGGSNTQYF
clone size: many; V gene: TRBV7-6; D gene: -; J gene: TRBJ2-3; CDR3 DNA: TGTGCCAGCAGCTCGGCTAGCGTAATAGGCACAGATACGCAGTATTTT; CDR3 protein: CASSSASVIGTDTQYF
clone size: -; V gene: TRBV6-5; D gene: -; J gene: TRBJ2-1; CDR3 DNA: TGTGCCAGCAGTTATGGAGGGTCGAGCTCCTACAATGAGCAGTTCTTC; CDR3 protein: CASSYGGSSSYNEQFF
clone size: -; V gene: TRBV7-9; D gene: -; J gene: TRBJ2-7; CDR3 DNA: TGTGCCAGCAGCAGTGTTGCCCGAGCCTACGAGCAGTACTTC; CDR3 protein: CASSSVARAYEQYF
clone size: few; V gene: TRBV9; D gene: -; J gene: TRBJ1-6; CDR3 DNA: TGTGCCAGCAGCGTAGAATCGGACCCCTATAATTCACCCCTCCACTTT; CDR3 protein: CASSVESDPYNSPLHF
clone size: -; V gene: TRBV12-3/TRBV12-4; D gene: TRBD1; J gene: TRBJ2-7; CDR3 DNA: TGTGCCAGCAGTTTTAACAGGGGGCTCTCCTACGAGCAGTACTTC; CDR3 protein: CASSFNRGLSYEQYF
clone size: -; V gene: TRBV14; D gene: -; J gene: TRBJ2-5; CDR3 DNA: TGTGCCAGCAGCCTCCTCGAAGAGACCCAGTACTTC; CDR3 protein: CASSLLEETQYF
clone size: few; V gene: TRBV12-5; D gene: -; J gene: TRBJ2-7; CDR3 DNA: TGTGCTAGTGGTTTGGAACCTCTCGTATCAACCTACGAGCAGTACTTC; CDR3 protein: CASGLEPLVSTYEQYF
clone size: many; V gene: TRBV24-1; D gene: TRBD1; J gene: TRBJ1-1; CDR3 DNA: TGTGCCACCAGTGATCCGAACGACAGGGGGAACGCTTTCTTT; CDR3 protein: CATSDPNDRGNAFF
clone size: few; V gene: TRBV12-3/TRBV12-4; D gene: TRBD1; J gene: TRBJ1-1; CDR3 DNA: TGTGCCAGCAGCTTAGGGCAAGGGGGCGGGAACACTGAAGCTTTCTTT; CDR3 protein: CASSLGQGGGNTEAFF
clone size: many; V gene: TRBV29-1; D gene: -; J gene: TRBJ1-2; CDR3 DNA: TGCAGCGTTGCAATAGGGGAAGGCTATGGCTACACCTTC; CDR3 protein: CSVAIGEGYGYTF
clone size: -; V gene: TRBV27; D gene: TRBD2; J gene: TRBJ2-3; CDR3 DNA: TGTGCCAGCAGTTTTTGGTTGGCGGGAGGCTCCACAGATACGCAGTATTTT; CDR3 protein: CASSFWLAGGSTDTQYF
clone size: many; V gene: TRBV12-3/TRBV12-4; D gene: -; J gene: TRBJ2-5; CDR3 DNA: TGTGCCAGCAGTTTAACAGGATGGCAAGAGACCCAGTACTTC; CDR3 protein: CASSLTGWQETQYF
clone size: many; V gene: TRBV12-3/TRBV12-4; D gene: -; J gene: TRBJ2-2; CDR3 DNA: TGTGCCAGCACCCGGACTCGCACCGGGGAGCTGTTTTTT; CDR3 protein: CASTRTRTGELFF
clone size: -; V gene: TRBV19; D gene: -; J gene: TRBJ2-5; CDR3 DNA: TGTGCCAGTAGTATAGACCCCTTACAAGAGACCCAGTACTTC; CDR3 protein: CASSIDPLQETQYF
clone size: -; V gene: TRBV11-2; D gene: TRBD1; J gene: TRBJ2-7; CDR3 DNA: TGTGCCAGCAGCACTGGGTGGGACAGGGCATTGGAGCAGTACTTC; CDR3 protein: CASSTGWDRALEQYF
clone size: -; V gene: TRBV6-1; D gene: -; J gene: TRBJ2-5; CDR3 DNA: TGTGCCAGCTCGGAATTACTCGGAGGACAAGAGACCCAGTACTTC; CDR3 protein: CASSELLGGQETQYF